The clone carrying this T cell receptor (beta chain) was observed many times. The data were obtained in a study of T cells in Graves' hyperthyroidism and ophthalmopathy. Duration under 3 months, a NOSPECS grade of at least 4, and a Clinical Activity Score of at least 3 characterized the ophthalmopathy patients. CDR1 is SGHRS, CDR2 YFSETQ, per germline. The CDR3 has 16 amino acids. After removal of 1 base from V and 0 bases from J, the junction contained 5 bases not matched to a gene. What was amplified from RNA transcripts were TCR beta CDR3 regions. The HTBI primer set drove a first-round RT-PCR of the TCR CDR3. Using its own MiXCR run on the multiplex PCR reads, TCRdb lists one record per CDR3 protein. The sample yields around 250,000 distinct CDR3 sequences, about 15% seen once.

Material: blood. V usage is TRBV5-1 and J usage is TRBJ2-3; 7 bases fit TRBD2. This TCR was sampled from a woman under 30 with Graves' ophthalmopathy. In DNA, the CDR3 is TGCGCCAGCAGCTTGTTCGGGGGGTCTAGCACAGATACGCAGTATTTT. Protein: CASSLFGGSSTDTQYF.